This passage covers 10 T cell receptor beta chains from one sample sequenced in a study of molecular identifiers for immune sequencing clone quantification. TCRdb reanalysed the PCR reads using MiXCR and keeps one entry per CDR3 protein. The profile shows nearly 650,000 distinct CDR3 sequences, approximately 24% of them singletons. Material: naive CD8+ T cells from blood, with Jurkat cell RNA spiked in. Stated subset: FACS-sorted CD8+CD4-CCR7+CD45RA+ naive T cells. All receptors come from a human donor in good health. Some libraries in this study had Jurkat cell RNA spiked in.

Points on this clonotype: This may stem from a read error, because a much larger clone lies one nucleotide away. V is TRBV7-9 and J is TRBJ2-7, with no clear D. CDR1 and CDR2 from the germline V gene are SEHNR and FQNEAQ (reference sequence). The CDR3 has 10 amino acids. For the CDR3, the DNA is TGTGCCCGCAGCTCGGACGAGCAGTACTTC. Translating it yields CARSSDEQYF.

In its sample, this clonotype was seen a few times. The chain has TRBV19 and TRBJ2-3, with D tentatively TRBD1 or TRBD2 (6 bases each). The CDR3 is made up of 14 amino acids. Germline V gene sequence: CDR1 LNHDA, CDR2 SQIVND (reference sequence). CDR3 nucleotides: TGTGCTACTGGGCCGGGGGCGAGCACAGATACGCAGTATTTT. Its translation: CATGPGASTDTQYF. Full variable domain (remainder filled in from reference TRBV19 and TRBJ2-3): DGGITQSPKYLFRKEGQNVTLSCEQNLNHDAMYWYRQDPGQGLRLIYYSQIVNDFQKGDIAEGYSVSREKKESFPLTVTSAQKNPTAFYLCATGPGASTDTQYFGPGTRLTVL.

This clonotype showed up just a few times. This chain joins TRBV7-6 and TRBJ2-7, with 12 positions matching TRBD2. V lost 3 bases and J lost 2; bases outside the gene matches: 5. This CDR3 has 16 residues. Germline CDR1 reads SGHVS; CDR2 reads FNYEAQ. The CDR3 spells CASSFRLAGDPYEQYF. The CDR3 DNA reads TGTGCCAGCAGCTTTCGACTAGCGGGGGATCCCTACGAGCAGTACTTC.

The table lists this clonotype with a few counts. The CDR3 region has the DNA TGTGCCAGCAGCATATCGGGACAGGGGGCGTACCATGAGCAGTTCTTC. It codes for CASSISGQGAYHEQFF. The V call is TRBV27, the J call TRBJ2-1; 12 bases match TRBD1. The V gene end was trimmed by 6 bases and the J gene end by 8 bases; junction bases not matched to a gene: 11. Germline V gives CDR1 MNHEY, CDR2 SMNVEV (reference sequence). CDR3 length: 16 residues.

The V call is TRBV20-1, the J call TRBJ2-7, with 11 bases aligning to TRBD2. The V segment lost 4 bases and the J segment 4 bases; nucleotides outside the gene matches: 12. CDR1 is DFQATT and CDR2 is SNEGSKA in the germline V gene (reference sequence). The CDR3 has 16 residues. In DNA, the CDR3 is TGCAGTGCTAAGAGTCCTCCGGGACTAGCGGCATACGAGCAGTACTTC. Translating gives CSAKSPPGLAAYEQYF.

This clonotype was observed a handful of times. V usage is TRBV11-2 and J usage is TRBJ2-3, with a possible D match to TRBD1 (7 bases). The ends were cut back, 5 bases at V and 4 bases at J, with 13 bases in the middle. From germline, CDR1 is SGHAT and CDR2 FQNNGV. The CDR3 totals 14 residues. The CDR3 sequence: CASSPQGRPDTQYF. CDR3 in DNA: TGTGCCAGCAGCCCACAGGGGAGGCCAGATACGCAGTATTTT.

V is TRBV4-1 and J is TRBJ2-3; D unclear. The V end lost 0 bases, the J end lost 2 bases, and 12 bases lay between the germline ends. The CDR3 totals 16 residues. In germline, CDR1 is MGHRA, CDR2 YSYEKL. In nucleotides, the CDR3 is TGCGCCAGCAGCCAAGATTTCCTAGAGGCCACAGATACGCAGTATTTT. Its protein product is CASSQDFLEATDTQYF.

CDR3 residues: CASSQHSLGVAGASEQFF. The DNA for the CDR3 is TGCGCCAGCAGCCAACATTCGCTAGGTGTAGCGGGAGCTAGCGAGCAGTTCTTC. This chain connects TRBV4-3 to TRBJ2-1, with 9 bases identical to TRBD2. J was trimmed by 10 bases and V by 2 bases; bases with no gene match: 18. The CDR3 loop spans 18 amino acids. Germline V lookup: CDR1 LGHNA, CDR2 YSLEER.

The chain joins TRBV6-5 to TRBJ2-1, with D maybe TRBD2 (6 bases). There are 17 residues in the CDR3. V was cut by 4 bases and J by 6 bases, with 22 bases left in between. Germline assignment: CDR1 MNHEY and CDR2 SVGAGI. CDR3 nucleotides: TGTGCCAGCAGTTGGGGGGTGGGGGGACCCACTTTCAATGAGCAGTTCTTC. It translates to CASSWGVGGPTFNEQFF.

This clonotype was seen ten or more times. The DNA for the CDR3 is TGCAGCGTCGGCGGGGGGGCGGACTATGGCTACACCTTC. Residues: CSVGGGADYGYTF. The rearrangement links TRBV29-1 to TRBJ1-2, with D possibly TRBD1 on 6 matching bases. Trimming removed 6 bases from V and 3 bases from J, with 14 bases in between. CDR1 is SQVTM and CDR2 is ANQGSEA in the germline V gene. This CDR3 contains 13 residues.